The clone carrying this TCR beta chain was detected only once. Its antigen is currently unknown. Primers: 60 Vbeta forward and 13 Jbeta reverse. The repertoire was sequenced with immunoSEQ multiplex PCR; TCRdb's copy has only in-frame clones and lacks some. The sample comprises fewer than 110,000 clones, 75% to 90% of which are singletons, and approximately 3.9% rests with the top ten. The source of the sample is a study of cytomegalovirus exposure and HLA in healthy donors. Study results and limitations: Most TCR sequences were seen very rarely across donors, but some public TCRs occurred in many. Productive rates of about 87% or about 30% were seen for most TCR beta V segments in an earlier analysis. In a later analysis, common viral pathogens appeared linked to several of the most significant clusters.

The germline V gene encodes CDR1 ENHRY and CDR2 SYGVKD. The CDR3 is 15 amino acids. Trimming removed 6 bases from V and 3 bases from J, with 17 bases in between. The sequenced sample consisted of PBMCs. The gene calls are TRBV10-3 and TRBJ1-2; TRBD1 might be the D (5 bases). The TCR originated in a man younger than 40 in good health and CMV-seronegative. This CDR3 reads CAISGGGNTDYGYTF. CDR3 DNA sequence: TGTGCCATCAGCGGGGGAGGCAACACGGACTATGGCTACACCTTC.